This TCR beta chain appears in the sequencing data of a study of regulatory T cells in long-lasting Graves disease (dated by TCRdb to the early 2020s). Regarding the research as a whole: Persistent Graves' disease meant more than 5 years of antithyroid drug treatment with TSH receptor autoantibodies that stayed positive. On average, persistent Graves' disease patients in the clinical cohort had been on antithyroid drugs for around 9.5 years. The study took place in China and was registered as a clinical trial. Peripheral blood TCR sequencing and RNA sequencing compared persistent Graves' disease patients with newly diagnosed Graves' disease patients. TCR sequencing covered some 13 persistent and some 20 newly diagnosed Graves' disease patients, some 33 samples in total. Overall study outcomes, separate from this receptor: TRBV28, TRBJ1-2 and TRBJ2-5 were preferentially used in persistent disease, while TRBV20-1 and TRBJ2-1 were favored in newly diagnosed disease. The authors noted that the small sample size was a limitation that may lower accuracy. Sequencing and analysis were restricted to the TCR beta chain. Peripheral blood alone was examined, since thyroid tissue, which constituted the primary lesion, could not be accessed. Persistent Graves' disease patients showed lower TCR Shannon entropy and fewer highly expanded clones than newly diagnosed patients, suggesting clonal expansion. More public clonotypes were shared among persistent patients (under 3,000) than among newly diagnosed patients (approximately 930).

Inclusive of the bounding cysteine and phenylalanine, the CDR3 is 18 residues long. Of all the DNA, just the CDR3 is kept, 54 bases in frame from base 1. Via the germline V gene (reference sequence), CDR1 is DFQATT and CDR2 SNEGSKA. From V the trimming removes 0 bases and from J it removes 0 bases, while the gene matches leave 11 bases of the junction unaccounted for. The time point label, read with the paper, signifies: persistent/refractory GD, antithyroid drugs over 5 years with positive TRAb. For both TCR sequencing and RNA sequencing, RNA was extracted from PBMCs in TRIzol. Graves' disease was diagnosed according to American Thyroid Association guidelines. Patients for the study were recruited at an endocrinology department in Xi'an, China. From each patient, 7.5 to 9.5 milliliters of peripheral blood was collected into an EDTA anticoagulant tube. Ficoll Paque Plus density gradient separation was used to isolate PBMCs, and no further T cell sorting was performed. An Agilent 2100 Bioanalyzer and agarose gel were used to check RNA quality, while a NanoDrop 2000 measured RNA concentration.

Notes on this clonotype: Its antigen has not been determined. No quality values exist for individual bases; no much larger clone is one base distant.

Library preparation employed multiplex PCR. TCRdb shows the sequencer as Illumina HiSeq 4000. iRepertoire HTBI primers and Arm-PCR amplification of CDR3 regions were used to construct TCR beta libraries. PCR products were gel purified before sequencing. The authors processed their data as follows. A total of around 66 TRBV and 14 TRBJ segments were identified across samples and were used for gene usage analysis of CDR3 amino acid clonotypes. Filtered high-quality paired reads were merged into contigs using COPE and FqMerger. Contigs were aligned with BLAST to IMGT TRBV, TRBD and TRBJ reference genes, and CDR3 was defined per IMGT. Any clonotype with a frequency above 0.1% was counted as a highly expanded clone. Repertoire diversity was measured by Shannon entropy, and V-J evenness by the Gini coefficient. Clonotypes shared by more than one individual were considered public. Through fastp at Q25 and MiXCR, TCRdb rebuilt clones from the public reads, retaining in-frame beta chains. Identical CDR3 proteins give one entry, which carries the most common genes and DNA. The V and J calls follow TCRdb's processing rather than the paper's. The table for this sample lists roughly 400,000 distinct CDR3 sequences; under 25% of them were counted only once. The ten largest clonotypes hold 14% of the sample.

The specimen comprised peripheral blood mononuclear cells (PBMCs), sampled when the disease was refractory, from a patient treated with antithyroid drugs. The chain is assembled from TRBV20-1 and TRBJ2-7, and 10 junction bases match TRBD2. This clonotype was sampled from a female donor with Graves disease. The nucleotide sequence reads TGCAGTGCTAGAGATTTTCATGGTTCTAGCGGGAGCTCCTACGAGCAGTACTTC. This codes for CSARDFHGSSGSSYEQYF.